A selection of T cell receptor beta chains follows, all from one sample in a study of blood T cell repertoires in COVID-19. This table comes from immunoSEQ multiplex PCR, and its TCRdb copy is limited to in-frame clones, with some not included. The sample has roughly 87,000 clones; about 88% are singletons. The sample taken for sequencing was peripheral blood. These receptor sequences come from a woman aged 80 or older with active COVID-19. CDR3s include the opening cysteine and the closing phenylalanine or tryptophan.

v_call: TRBV7-9; cdr3_aa: CASSLGAGNEQFF
v_call: TRBV7-2; cdr3_aa: CASSRGSGRGGFLTDTQYF
v_call: TRBV18; cdr3_aa: CASSSAPGTVNYGYTF
v_call: TRBV27; cdr3_aa: CASSQTGTGLSEQYF
v_call: TRBV28; cdr3_aa: CASSILAGSETQYF
v_call: TRBV11-3; cdr3_aa: CASSSSDGTGELFF
v_call: TRBV5-1; cdr3_aa: CASSTTGTGYYNEQFF
v_call: TRBV12-3/TRBV12-4; cdr3_aa: CASTQGKGNEQFF
v_call: TRBV4-3; cdr3_aa: CASSQGPPLAGAYYEQYF
v_call: TRBV7-9; cdr3_aa: CASSLGGGSPLHF
v_call: TRBV24-1; cdr3_aa: CATKILGREGLVDTQYF
v_call: TRBV13; cdr3_aa: CASSSRGGEPTNEKLFF
v_call: TRBV28; cdr3_aa: CASSLVAGGQQHF
v_call: TRBV5-4; cdr3_aa: CASSLVLSSRALDEQYF
v_call: TRBV5-1; cdr3_aa: CASVPGAGGGDTQYF
v_call: TRBV20-1; cdr3_aa: CSARPGYEQFF
v_call: TRBV28; cdr3_aa: CASSDLTSYNEQFF
v_call: TRBV7-8; cdr3_aa: CASSLARASGMMYEQYF
v_call: TRBV14; cdr3_aa: CASSQRPGGPYGYTF
v_call: TRBV5-1; cdr3_aa: CASSFNGDSYNEQFF
v_call: TRBV10-3; cdr3_aa: CAITPDRDAEAFF
v_call: TRBV5-6; cdr3_aa: CASSTGGTGRANVLTF
v_call: TRBV2; cdr3_aa: CAGRDGISYEQYF
v_call: TRBV28; cdr3_aa: CASRPVPSGKYDTQYF
v_call: TRBV3-1/TRBV3-2; cdr3_aa: CASSQEGQGAFF
v_call: TRBV7-2; cdr3_aa: CASSFSGRAYEQYF
v_call: TRBV7-9; cdr3_aa: CASSLAGQGRETQYF
v_call: TRBV7-8; cdr3_aa: CASSKYGETQYF
v_call: TRBV7-2; cdr3_aa: CASSFRQVLSYEQYF
v_call: TRBV28; cdr3_aa: CASRLELAGVETQYF
v_call: TRBV7-9; cdr3_aa: CASSLGSGAKNIQYF
v_call: TRBV7-8; cdr3_aa: CASSLAGGLAGQYF
v_call: TRBV19; cdr3_aa: CASSIVGGGKLFF
v_call: TRBV28; cdr3_aa: CASSFGGQGIQQYF
v_call: TRBV7-3; cdr3_aa: CASSRGGAELRRTQYF
v_call: TRBV7-2; cdr3_aa: CASSLLGHFQETQYF
v_call: TRBV9; cdr3_aa: CASSFQRDRGSSLNTGELFF
v_call: TRBV11-2; cdr3_aa: CASSSTPPWSGVNTGELFF
v_call: TRBV4-2; cdr3_aa: CASSQEAAATDTQYF
v_call: TRBV2; cdr3_aa: CASSDRGLVNQPQHF
v_call: TRBV15; cdr3_aa: CATSGSLAGGSYNEQFF
v_call: TRBV3-1/TRBV3-2; cdr3_aa: CASSLLAAGVSTDTQYF
v_call: TRBV10-3; cdr3_aa: CAVGGSGRSVYEQYF
v_call: TRBV18; cdr3_aa: CASSPPGAGGTYGYTF
v_call: TRBV15; cdr3_aa: CATSREAQGSYNEQFF
v_call: TRBV9; cdr3_aa: CASSVDGGTEAFF
v_call: TRBV5-6; cdr3_aa: CASSLSLRVYEQYF
v_call: TRBV10-2; cdr3_aa: CASSGGAYRQGANYGYTF
v_call: TRBV7-9; cdr3_aa: CASSPGTAGTGGTQYF
v_call: TRBV27; cdr3_aa: CASSPATGKPSGANVLTF
v_call: TRBV12-3/TRBV12-4; cdr3_aa: CASSPDYGNTIYF
v_call: TRBV4-3; cdr3_aa: CASSQGSEGQSGANVLTF
v_call: TRBV24-1; cdr3_aa: CATSGQGNTGELFF
v_call: TRBV5-4; cdr3_aa: CASSLYRGDTQYF
v_call: TRBV5-1; cdr3_aa: CASSPGQGGGGELFF
v_call: TRBV4-1; cdr3_aa: CASSQDRNQPQHF
v_call: TRBV7-8; cdr3_aa: CASSLPGISSGHEQYF